This entry is about one T cell receptor (beta chain). Its antigen is unknown. The junction had 7 bases not matched to a gene; V was cut back by 3 bases and J by 0 bases. The CDR3 has 18 residues. These data come from a study of CD8 T cells in ankylosing spondylitis. Study outcomes and limitations: In synovial fluid and blood from reactive arthritis, some motif variants were previously reported. Ankylosing spondylitis blood seemed to carry a telltale TCR beta motif made of under ten highly homologous variants. Disease-linked clones were reportedly significantly enriched in matched ankylosing spondylitis synovial fluid. Disease-associated clonotypes exhibited CD8+ identity and were relatively infrequent in peripheral blood.

Making use of molecular barcodes, quantitative 5'-RACE generated TCR beta libraries. TCRdb reanalysed the 5' RACE reads using MiXCR and keeps one entry per CDR3 protein. This repertoire shows about 750,000 distinct CDR3 sequences, about 20% found once; its top ten account for about 19%. The chain uses TRBV12-3 or TRBV12-4 and TRBJ2-1; TRBD2 aligns across 11 bases. Specimen: blood, either unsorted or a sorted T cell fraction (not recorded which). This sequence was found in a male donor with ankylosing spondylitis. Written as DNA, the CDR3 is TGTGCCAGCAGTTTGGTGACTAGCGGGAAGAGCTCCTACAATGAGCAGTTCTTC. This translates into CASSLVTSGKSSYNEQFF.